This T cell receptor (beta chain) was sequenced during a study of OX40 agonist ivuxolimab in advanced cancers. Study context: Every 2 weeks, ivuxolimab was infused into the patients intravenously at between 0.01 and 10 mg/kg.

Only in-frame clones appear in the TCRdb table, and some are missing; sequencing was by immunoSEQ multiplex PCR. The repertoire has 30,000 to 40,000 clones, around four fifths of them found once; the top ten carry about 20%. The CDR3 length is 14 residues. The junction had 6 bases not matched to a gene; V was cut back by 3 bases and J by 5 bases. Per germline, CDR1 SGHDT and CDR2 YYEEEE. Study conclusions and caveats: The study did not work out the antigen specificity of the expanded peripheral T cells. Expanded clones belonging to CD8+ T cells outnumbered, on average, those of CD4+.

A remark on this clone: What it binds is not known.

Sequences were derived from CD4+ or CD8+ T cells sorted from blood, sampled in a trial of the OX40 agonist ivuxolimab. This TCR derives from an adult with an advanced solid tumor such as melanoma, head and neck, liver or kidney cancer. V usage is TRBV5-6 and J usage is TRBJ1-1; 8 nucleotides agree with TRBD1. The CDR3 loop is CASSWRQGMTEAFF. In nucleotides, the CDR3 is TGTGCCAGCAGCTGGAGACAGGGGATGACTGAAGCTTTCTTT.